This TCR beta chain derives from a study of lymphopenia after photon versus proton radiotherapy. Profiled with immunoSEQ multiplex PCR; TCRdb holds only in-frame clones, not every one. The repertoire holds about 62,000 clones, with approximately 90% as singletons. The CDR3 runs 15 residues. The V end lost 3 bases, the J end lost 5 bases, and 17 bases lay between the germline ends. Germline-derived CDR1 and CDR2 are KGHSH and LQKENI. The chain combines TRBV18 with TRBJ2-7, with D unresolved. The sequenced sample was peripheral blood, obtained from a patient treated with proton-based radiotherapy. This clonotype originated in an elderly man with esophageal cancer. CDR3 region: CASSPTTARAHEQYF. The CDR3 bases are TGTGCCAGCTCACCGACAACAGCAAGGGCCCACGAGCAGTACTTC.